Reported below is one TCR beta chain. The data were taken from a study of blood T cell repertoires in COVID-19. CDR1 GTSNPN and CDR2 SVGIG come from the germline V gene (reference sequence). The V gene lost 3 bases and the J gene lost 7 bases, with 15 bases spanning the gap. The CDR3 length is 13 residues. Measured with immunoSEQ multiplex PCR; TCRdb has only the in-frame clones, and not every one. The sample holds 72,000 or so clones, about nine tenths seen once. The specimen sequenced was peripheral blood. The receptor was derived from a man aged 55-75 years with acute or convalescent COVID-19. The rearrangement links TRBV30 to TRBJ1-2, with a tentative D call TRBD1 (5 bases). The CDR3 nucleotides read TGTGCCTGGAGGAAATCCGGGACTTCTGGCTACACCTTC. Amino acid sequence: CAWRKSGTSGYTF. The entire variable domain, with the rest obtained from reference TRBV30 and TRBJ1-2, is as follows: SQTIHQWPATLVQPVGSPLSLECTVEGTSNPNLYWYRQAAGRGLQLLFYSVGIGQISSEVPQNLSASRPQDRQFILSSKKLLLSDSGFYLCAWRKSGTSGYTFGSGTRLTVV.